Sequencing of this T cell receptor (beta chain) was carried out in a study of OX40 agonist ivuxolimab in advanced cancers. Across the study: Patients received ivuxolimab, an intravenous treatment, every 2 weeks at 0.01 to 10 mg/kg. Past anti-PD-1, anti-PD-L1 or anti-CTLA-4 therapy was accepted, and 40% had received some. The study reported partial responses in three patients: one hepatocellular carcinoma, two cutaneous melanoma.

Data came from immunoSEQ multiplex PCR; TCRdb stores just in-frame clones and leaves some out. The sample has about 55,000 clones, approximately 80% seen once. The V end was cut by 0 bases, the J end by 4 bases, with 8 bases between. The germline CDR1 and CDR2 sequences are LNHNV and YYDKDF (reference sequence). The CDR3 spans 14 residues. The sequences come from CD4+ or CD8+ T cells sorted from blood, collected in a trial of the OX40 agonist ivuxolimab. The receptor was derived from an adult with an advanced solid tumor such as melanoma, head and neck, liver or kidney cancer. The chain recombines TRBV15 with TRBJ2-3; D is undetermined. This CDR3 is CATSRERWPDTQYF. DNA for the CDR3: TGTGCCACCAGCAGAGAGCGGTGGCCAGATACGCAGTATTTT.